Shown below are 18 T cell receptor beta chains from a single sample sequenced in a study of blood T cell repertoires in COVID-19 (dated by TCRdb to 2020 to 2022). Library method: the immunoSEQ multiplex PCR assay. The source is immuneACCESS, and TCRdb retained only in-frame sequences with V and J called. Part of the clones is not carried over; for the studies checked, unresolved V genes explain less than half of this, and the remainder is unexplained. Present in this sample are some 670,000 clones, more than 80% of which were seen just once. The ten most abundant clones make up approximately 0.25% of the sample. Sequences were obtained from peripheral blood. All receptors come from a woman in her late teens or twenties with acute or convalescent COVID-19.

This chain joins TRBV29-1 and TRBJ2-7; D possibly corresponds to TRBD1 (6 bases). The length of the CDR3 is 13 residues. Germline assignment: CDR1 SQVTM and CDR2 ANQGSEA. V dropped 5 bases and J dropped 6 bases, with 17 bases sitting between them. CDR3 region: CSVLSGHSGEQYF. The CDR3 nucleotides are TGCAGCGTTCTTTCGGGACACTCGGGCGAGCAGTACTTC.

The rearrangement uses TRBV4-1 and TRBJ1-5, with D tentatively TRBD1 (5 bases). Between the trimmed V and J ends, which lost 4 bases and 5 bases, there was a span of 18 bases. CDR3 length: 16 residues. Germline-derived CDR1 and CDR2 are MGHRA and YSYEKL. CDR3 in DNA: TGCGCCAGCAGCCCGATCGAGTCGGGGGGAGATCAGCCCCAGCATTTT. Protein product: CASSPIESGGDQPQHF.

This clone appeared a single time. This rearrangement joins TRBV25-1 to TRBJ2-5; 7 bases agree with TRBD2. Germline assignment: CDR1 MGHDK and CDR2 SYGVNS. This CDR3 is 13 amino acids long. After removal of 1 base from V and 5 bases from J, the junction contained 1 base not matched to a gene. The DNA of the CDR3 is TGTGCCAGCAGTGAATGGGGAGGGGAGACCCAGTACTTC. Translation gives CASSEWGGETQYF.

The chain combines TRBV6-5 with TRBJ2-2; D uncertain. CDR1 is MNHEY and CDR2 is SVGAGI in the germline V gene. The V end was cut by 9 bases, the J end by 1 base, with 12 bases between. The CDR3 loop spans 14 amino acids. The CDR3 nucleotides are TGTGCCAGTGGGCCGTTGGGGAACACCGGGGAGCTGTTTTTT. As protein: CASGPLGNTGELFF.

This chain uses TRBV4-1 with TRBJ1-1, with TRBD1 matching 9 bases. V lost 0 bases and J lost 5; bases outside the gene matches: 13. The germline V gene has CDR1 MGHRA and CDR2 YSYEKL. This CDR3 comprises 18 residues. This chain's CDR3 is CASSQDLRGNRGRTEAFF. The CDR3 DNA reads TGCGCCAGCAGCCAAGATCTTCGCGGGAACAGGGGGCGGACTGAAGCTTTCTTT.

The DNA of the CDR3 is TGTGCCAGCAGTTACTCGATTAGTGAAGCTTTCTTT. Its protein product is CASSYSISEAFF. The J gene is TRBJ1-1, the V gene TRBV6-6; no clear D. CDR3 length equals 12 residues. Germline lookup yields CDR1 MNHNY and CDR2 SVGAGI (reference sequence). V gave up 0 bases and J gave up 7 bases, with 6 bases separating them.

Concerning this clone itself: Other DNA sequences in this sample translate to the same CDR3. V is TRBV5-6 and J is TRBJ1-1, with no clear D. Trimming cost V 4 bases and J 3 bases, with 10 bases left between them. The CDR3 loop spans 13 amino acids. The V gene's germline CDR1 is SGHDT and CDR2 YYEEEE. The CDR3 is CASSPDSDTEAFF. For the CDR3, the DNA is TGTGCCAGCAGCCCTGATTCAGACACTGAAGCTTTCTTT.

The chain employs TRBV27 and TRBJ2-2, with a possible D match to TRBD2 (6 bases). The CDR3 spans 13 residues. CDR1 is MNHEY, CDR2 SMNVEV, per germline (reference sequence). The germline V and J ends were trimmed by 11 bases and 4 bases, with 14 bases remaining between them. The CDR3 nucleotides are TGTGCCTCCAAGGCCGGGGGCACCGGGGAGCTGTTTTTT. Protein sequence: CASKAGGTGELFF.

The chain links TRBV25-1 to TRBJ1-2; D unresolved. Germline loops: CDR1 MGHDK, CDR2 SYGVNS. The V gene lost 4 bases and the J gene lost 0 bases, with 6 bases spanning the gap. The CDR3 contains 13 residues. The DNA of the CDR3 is TGTGCCAGCAGTGGTACAACTAACTATGGCTACACCTTC. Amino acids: CASSGTTNYGYTF.

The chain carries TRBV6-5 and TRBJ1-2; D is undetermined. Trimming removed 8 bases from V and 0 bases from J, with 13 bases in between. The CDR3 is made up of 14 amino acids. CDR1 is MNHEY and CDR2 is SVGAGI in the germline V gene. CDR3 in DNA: TGTGCCAGCTACTTAGGAGGTACTAACTATGGCTACACCTTC. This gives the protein CASYLGGTNYGYTF.

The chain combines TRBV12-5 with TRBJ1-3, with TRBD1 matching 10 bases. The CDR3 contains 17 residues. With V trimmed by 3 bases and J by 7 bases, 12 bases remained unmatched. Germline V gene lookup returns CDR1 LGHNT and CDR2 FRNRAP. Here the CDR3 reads CASGFARLGQGMNTIYF. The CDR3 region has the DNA TGTGCTAGTGGTTTTGCTCGCCTGGGACAGGGGATGAACACCATATATTTT.

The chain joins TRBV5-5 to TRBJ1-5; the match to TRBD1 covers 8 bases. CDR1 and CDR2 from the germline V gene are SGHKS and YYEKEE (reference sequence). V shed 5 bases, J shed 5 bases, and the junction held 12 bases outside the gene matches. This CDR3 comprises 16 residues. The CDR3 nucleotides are TGTGCCAGCAGTCCGGACAGGGTGAGGGGGGATCAGCCCCAGCATTTT. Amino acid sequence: CASSPDRVRGDQPQHF.

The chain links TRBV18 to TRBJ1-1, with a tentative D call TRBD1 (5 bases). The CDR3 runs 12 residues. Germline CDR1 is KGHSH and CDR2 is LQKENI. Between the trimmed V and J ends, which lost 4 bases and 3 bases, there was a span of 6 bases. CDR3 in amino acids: CASSQQDTEAFF. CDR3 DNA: TGTGCCAGCTCACAACAGGACACTGAAGCTTTCTTT.

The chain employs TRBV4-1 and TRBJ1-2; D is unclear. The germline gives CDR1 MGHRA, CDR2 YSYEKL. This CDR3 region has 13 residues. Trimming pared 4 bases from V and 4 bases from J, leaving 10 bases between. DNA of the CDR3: TGCGCCAGCAGCCGACTGCCCCTCTATGGCTACACCTTC. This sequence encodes CASSRLPLYGYTF.

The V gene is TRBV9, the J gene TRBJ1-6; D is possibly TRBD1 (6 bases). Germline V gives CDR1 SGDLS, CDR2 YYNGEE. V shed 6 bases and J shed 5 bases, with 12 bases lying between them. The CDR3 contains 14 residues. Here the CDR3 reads CASTVRDNNSPLHF. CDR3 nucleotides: TGTGCCAGCACCGTCCGGGACAATAATTCACCCCTCCACTTT.

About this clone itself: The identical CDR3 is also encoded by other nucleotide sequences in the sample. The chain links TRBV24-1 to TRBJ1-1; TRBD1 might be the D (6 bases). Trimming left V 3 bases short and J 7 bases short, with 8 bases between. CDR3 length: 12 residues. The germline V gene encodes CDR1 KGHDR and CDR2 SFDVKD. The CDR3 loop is CATSDTTGEAFF. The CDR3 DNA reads TGTGCCACCAGTGATACGACAGGTGAAGCTTTCTTT.

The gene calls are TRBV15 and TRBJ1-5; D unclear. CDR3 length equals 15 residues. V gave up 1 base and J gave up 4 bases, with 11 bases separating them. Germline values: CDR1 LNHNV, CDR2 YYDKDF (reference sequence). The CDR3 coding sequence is TGTGCCACCAGCAGAGCTGGGCTTTTGAATCAGCCCCAGCATTTT. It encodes CATSRAGLLNQPQHF. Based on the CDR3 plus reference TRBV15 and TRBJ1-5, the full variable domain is DAMVIQNPRYQVTQFGKPVTLSCSQTLNHNVMYWYQQKSSQAPKLLFHYYDKDFNNEADTPDNFQSRRPNTSFCFLDIRSPGLGDTAMYLCATSRAGLLNQPQHFGDGTRLSIL.

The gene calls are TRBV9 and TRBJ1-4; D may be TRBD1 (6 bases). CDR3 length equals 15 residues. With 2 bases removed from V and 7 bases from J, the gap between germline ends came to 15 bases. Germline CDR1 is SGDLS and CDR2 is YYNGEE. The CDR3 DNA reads TGTGCCAGCAGCGTGCAGACAGGTGAGAGTGAAAAACTGTTTTTT. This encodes CASSVQTGESEKLFF.